The 9 T cell receptor beta chains below were found in one sample sequenced in a study of blood T cell repertoires in COVID-19. Profiling relied on immunoSEQ multiplex PCR, and the TCRdb table lists in-frame clones only, not all of them. This sample carries nearly 200,000 clones, 86% of them seen once, and the ten largest clones take 0.78%. The sequenced material came from peripheral blood. These receptors all come from a woman aged 70-85 years with acute or convalescent COVID-19.

The chain couples TRBV5-1 to TRBJ2-5, with 7 bases fitting TRBD1. CDR1 and CDR2 from the germline V gene are SGHRS and YFSETQ. Trimming took 4 bases from V and 5 from J; bases not matched to a gene: 8. There are 14 residues in the CDR3. The CDR3 is CASSPGQVGETQYF. In DNA form, the CDR3 reads TGCGCCAGCAGCCCCGGACAGGTCGGGGAGACCCAGTACTTC.

The V call is TRBV5-1, the J call TRBJ2-6, with D possibly matching TRBD2 (5 bases). Germline values: CDR1 SGHRS, CDR2 YFSETQ. This CDR3 region has 16 residues. Between the trimmed V and J ends, which lost 4 bases and 1 base, there was a span of 12 bases. In DNA form, the CDR3 reads TGCGCCAGCAGCCCGGCGGACTTTTCTGGGGCCAACGTCCTGACTTTC. This encodes CASSPADFSGANVLTF.

This chain uses TRBV12-3 or TRBV12-4 with TRBJ1-3; D not resolved. The V gene lost 5 bases and the J gene lost 5 bases, with 4 bases spanning the gap. This CDR3 region has 11 residues. This chain's CDR3 is CASSIRNTIYF. The CDR3, as DNA: TGTGCCAGCAGTATAAGAAACACCATATATTTT.

The genes are TRBV19 and TRBJ1-5; 7 bases are a match to TRBD1. Germline loops: CDR1 LNHDA, CDR2 SQIVND (reference sequence). The CDR3 consists of 14 residues. The V segment lost 4 bases and the J segment 5 bases; nucleotides outside the gene matches: 5. Here the CDR3 reads CASSTGQVYQPQHF. The CDR3 DNA reads as TGTGCCAGTAGTACCGGACAGGTCTATCAGCCCCAGCATTTT.

The chain links TRBV28 to TRBJ1-4; TRBD1 is a possible D gene (5 bases). CDR3 length equals 12 residues. V dropped 5 bases and J dropped 6 bases, with 7 bases sitting between them. The germline gives CDR1 MDHEN, CDR2 SYDVKM. The CDR3 protein is CASSLRDEKLFF. CDR3 DNA: TGTGCCAGCAGTCTCAGGGATGAAAAACTGTTTTTT.

This clone was recorded once. The rearrangement links TRBV19 to TRBJ2-1, with 8 bases fitting TRBD2. Looked up from germline, CDR1 is LNHDA and CDR2 is SQIVND (reference sequence). After removal of 3 bases from V and 7 bases from J, the junction contained 11 bases not matched to a gene. The CDR3 length is 16 residues. The CDR3, as DNA: TGTGCCAGTAGTATCCCCGGGACTAGGAGTGTTAATGAGCAGTTCTTC. It is translated as CASSIPGTRSVNEQFF.

Written as DNA, the CDR3 is TGTGCCATGTGGACAGGGCTAAACACTGAAGCTTTCTTT. It translates to CAMWTGLNTEAFF. The V and J genes are TRBV10-3 and TRBJ1-1, with 8 bases lining up with TRBD1. V gave up 9 bases and J gave up 2 bases; unmatched junction bases: 5. Looked up from germline, CDR1 is ENHRY and CDR2 is SYGVKD. The CDR3 length is 13 residues.

J is TRBJ2-5 and V is TRBV5-1; D unresolved. Between the trimmed V and J ends, which lost 5 bases and 2 bases, there was a span of 7 bases. Per the germline V gene, CDR1 is SGHRS and CDR2 is YFSETQ. The CDR3 covers 12 residues. The chain's CDR3 is CASRGPQETQYF. CDR3 sequence (DNA): TGCGCCAGCAGGGGCCCTCAAGAGACCCAGTACTTC.

This CDR3 is CASKASGGWNEQFF. The DNA for the CDR3 is TGTGCCAGCAAGGCTAGCGGGGGTTGGAATGAGCAGTTCTTC. This chain uses TRBV3-1 (or the pseudogene TRBV3-2) with TRBJ2-1; 10 bases fit TRBD2. The CDR3 is 14 amino acids. Unmatched junction bases numbered 7, after V lost 7 bases and J lost 7 bases. Germline CDR1 and CDR2: LGHDT and YNNKEL (reference sequence).